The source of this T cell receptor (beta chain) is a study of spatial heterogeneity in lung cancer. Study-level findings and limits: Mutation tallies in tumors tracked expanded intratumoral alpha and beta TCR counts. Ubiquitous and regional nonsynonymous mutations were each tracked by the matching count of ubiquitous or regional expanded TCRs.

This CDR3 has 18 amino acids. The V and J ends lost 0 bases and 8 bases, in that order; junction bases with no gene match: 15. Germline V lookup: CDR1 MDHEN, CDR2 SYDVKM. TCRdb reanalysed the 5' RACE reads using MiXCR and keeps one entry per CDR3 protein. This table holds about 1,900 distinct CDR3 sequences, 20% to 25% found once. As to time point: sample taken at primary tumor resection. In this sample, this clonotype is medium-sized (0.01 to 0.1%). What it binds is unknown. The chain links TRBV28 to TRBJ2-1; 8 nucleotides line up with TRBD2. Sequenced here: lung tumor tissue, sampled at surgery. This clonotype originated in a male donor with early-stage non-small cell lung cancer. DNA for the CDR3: TGTGCCAGCAGTTTATGGAAGACTACCGGGACTAGAAACGATGAGCAGTTCTTC. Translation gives CASSLWKTTGTRNDEQFF.